The subject of this entry is one T cell receptor (beta chain). PCR used 60 Vbeta primers and 13 Jbeta primers. Data came from immunoSEQ multiplex PCR; TCRdb stores just in-frame clones and leaves some out. The sample lists some 200,000 clones, 76% seen once, with 0.63% in the top ten. This entry belongs to a study of cytomegalovirus exposure and HLA in healthy donors. Overall study: Sequencing of 150 million to 200 million T cells in an earlier analysis found 100 million or so unique TCR beta sequences.

The ends were cut back, 7 bases at V and 3 bases at J, with 13 bases in the middle. The length of the CDR3 is 15 residues. Germline loops: CDR1 SNHLY, CDR2 FYNNEI. V is TRBV2 and J is TRBJ1-6; weak D call: TRBD1 (5 bases). This receptor was obtained from a man aged 18 to 29 in good health and CMV-seronegative. The sample taken for sequencing was PBMCs. The CDR3 region is CASTSRQLYNSPLHF. CDR3 sequence (DNA): TGTGCCAGCACATCAAGACAGCTCTATAATTCACCCCTCCACTTT.